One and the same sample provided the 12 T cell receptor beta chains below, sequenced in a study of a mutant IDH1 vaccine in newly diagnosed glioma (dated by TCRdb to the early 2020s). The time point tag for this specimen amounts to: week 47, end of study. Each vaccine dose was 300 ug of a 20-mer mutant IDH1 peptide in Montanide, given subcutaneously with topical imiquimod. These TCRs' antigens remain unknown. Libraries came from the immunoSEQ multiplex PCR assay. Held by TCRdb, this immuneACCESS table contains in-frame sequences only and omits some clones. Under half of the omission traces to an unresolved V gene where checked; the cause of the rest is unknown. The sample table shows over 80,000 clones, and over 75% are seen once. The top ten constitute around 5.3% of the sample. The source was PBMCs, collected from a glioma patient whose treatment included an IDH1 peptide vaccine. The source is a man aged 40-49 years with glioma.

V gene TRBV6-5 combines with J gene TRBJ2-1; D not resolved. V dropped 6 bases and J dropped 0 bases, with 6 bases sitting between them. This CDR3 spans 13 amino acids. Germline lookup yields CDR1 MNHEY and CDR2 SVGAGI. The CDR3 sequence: CASRQSSYNEQFF. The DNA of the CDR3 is TGTGCCAGCAGACAGAGCTCCTACAATGAGCAGTTCTTC.

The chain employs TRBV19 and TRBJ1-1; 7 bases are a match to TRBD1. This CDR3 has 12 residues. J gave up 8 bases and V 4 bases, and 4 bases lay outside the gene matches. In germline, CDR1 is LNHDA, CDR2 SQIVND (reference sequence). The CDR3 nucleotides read TGTGCCAGTAGTAAGCCGACAGGGGAAGCTTTCTTT. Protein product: CASSKPTGEAFF.

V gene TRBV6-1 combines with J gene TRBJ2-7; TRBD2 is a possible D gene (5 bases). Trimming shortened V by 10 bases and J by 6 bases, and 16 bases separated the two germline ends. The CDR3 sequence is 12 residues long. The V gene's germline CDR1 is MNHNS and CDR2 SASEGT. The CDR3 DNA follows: TGTGCCACCTGGGCTAAGCGGCTCGAGCAGTACTTC. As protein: CATWAKRLEQYF.

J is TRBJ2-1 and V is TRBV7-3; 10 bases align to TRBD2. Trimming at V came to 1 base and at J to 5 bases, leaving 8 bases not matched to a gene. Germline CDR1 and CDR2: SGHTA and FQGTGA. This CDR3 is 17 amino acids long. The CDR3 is CASSLRPTSGNHNEQFF. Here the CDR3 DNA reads TGTGCCAGCAGCTTAAGGCCAACTAGCGGGAATCACAATGAGCAGTTCTTC.

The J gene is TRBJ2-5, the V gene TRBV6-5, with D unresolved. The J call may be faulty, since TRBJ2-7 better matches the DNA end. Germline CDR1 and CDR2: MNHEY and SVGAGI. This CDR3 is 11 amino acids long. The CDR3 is CASSGAYEQYF. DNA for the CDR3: TGTGCCAGCAGTGGGGCCTACGAGCAGTACTTC.

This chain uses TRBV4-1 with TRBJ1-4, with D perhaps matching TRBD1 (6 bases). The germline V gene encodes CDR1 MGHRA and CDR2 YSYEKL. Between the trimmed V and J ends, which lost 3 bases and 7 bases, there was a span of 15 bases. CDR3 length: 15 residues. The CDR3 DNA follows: TGCGCCAGCAGCCAGCCGGACAGTGTTGGTGAAAAACTGTTTTTT. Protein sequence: CASSQPDSVGEKLFF.

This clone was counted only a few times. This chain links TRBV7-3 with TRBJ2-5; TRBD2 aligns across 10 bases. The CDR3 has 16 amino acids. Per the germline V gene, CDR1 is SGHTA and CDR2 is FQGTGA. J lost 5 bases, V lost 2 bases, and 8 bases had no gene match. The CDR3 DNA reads TGTGCCAGCAGCTTAGGAGCGGGAGGGCCTGAGGAGACCCAGTACTTC. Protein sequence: CASSLGAGGPEETQYF.

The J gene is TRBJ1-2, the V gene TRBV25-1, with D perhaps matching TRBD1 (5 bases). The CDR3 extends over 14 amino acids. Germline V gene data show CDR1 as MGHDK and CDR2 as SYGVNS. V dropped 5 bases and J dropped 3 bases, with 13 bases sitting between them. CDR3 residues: CASSPGVTYYGYTF. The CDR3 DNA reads TGTGCCAGCAGTCCGGGGGTGACCTACTATGGCTACACCTTC.

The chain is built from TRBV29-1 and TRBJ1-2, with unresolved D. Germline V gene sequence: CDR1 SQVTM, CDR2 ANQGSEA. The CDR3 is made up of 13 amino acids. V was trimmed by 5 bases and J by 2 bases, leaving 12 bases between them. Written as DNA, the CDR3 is TGCAGCGTTCGGGAAACAGCCAACTATGGCTACACCTTC. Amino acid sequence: CSVRETANYGYTF.

CDR3 amino acids: CASQGDTDTQYF. As DNA, the CDR3 is TGTGCCAGCCAGGGGGACACAGATACGCAGTATTTT. J is TRBJ2-3 and V is TRBV7-9, with 7 bases aligning to TRBD1. CDR3 length: 12 residues. The germline V gene has CDR1 SEHNR and CDR2 FQNEAQ (reference sequence). V shed 8 bases and J 2 bases; nucleotides not matched to a gene: 1.

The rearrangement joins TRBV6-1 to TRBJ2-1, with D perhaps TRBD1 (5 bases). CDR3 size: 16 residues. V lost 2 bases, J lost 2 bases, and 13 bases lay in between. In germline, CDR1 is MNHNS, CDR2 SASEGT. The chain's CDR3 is CASSETLRQTYNEQFF. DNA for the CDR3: TGTGCCAGCAGTGAAACTCTAAGACAGACCTACAATGAGCAGTTCTTC.

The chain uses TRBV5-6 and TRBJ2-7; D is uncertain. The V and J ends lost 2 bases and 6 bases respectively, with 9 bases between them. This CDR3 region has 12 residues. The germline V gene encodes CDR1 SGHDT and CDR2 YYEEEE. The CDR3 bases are TGTGCCAGCAGCTTATCTAGACTCGAGCAGTACTTC. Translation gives CASSLSRLEQYF.